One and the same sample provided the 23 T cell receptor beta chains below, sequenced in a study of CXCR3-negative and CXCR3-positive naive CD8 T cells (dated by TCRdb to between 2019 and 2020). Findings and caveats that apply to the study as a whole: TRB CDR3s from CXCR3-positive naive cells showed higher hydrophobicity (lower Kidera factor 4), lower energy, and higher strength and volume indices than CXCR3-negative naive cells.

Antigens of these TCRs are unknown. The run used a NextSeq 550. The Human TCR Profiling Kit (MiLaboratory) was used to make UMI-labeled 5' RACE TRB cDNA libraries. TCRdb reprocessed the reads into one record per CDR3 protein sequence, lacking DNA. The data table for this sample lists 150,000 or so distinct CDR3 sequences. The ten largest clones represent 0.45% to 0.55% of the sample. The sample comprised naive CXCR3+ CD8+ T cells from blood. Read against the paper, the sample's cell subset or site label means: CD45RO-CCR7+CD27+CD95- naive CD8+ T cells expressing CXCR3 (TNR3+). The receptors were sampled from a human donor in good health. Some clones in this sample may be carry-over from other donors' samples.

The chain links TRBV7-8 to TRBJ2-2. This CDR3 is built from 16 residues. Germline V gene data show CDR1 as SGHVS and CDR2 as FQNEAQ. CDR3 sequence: CASSLGYPTNTGELFF.

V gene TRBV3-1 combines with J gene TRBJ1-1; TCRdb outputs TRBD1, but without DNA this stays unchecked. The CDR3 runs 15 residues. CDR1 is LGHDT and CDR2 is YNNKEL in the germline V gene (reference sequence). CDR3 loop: CASSQGSGTRTQAFF.

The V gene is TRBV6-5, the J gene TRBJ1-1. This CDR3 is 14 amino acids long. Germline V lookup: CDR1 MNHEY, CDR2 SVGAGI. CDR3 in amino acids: CASSYSARNTEAFF.

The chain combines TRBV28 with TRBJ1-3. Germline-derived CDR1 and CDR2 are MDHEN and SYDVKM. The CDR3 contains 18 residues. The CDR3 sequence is CASSFPQPFISSGNTMYF.

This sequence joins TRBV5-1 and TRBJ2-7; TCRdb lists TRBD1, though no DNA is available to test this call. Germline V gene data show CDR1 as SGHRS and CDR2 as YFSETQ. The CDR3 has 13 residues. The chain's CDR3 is CASSWGQGNEQYF.

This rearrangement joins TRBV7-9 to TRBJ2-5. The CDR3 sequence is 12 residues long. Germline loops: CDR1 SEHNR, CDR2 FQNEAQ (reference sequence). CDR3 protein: CASSSFQETQYF.

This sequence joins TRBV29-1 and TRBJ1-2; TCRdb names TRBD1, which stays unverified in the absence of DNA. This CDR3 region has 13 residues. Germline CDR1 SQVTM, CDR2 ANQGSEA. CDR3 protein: CSVDRDRDYGYTF.

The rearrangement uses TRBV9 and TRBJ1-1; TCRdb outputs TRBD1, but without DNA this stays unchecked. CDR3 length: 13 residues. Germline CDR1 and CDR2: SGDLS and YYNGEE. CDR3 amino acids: CASSIEGGTEAFF.

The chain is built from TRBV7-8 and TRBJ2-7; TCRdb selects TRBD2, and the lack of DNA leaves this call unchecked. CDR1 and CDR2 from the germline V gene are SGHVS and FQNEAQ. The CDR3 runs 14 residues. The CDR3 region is CASSRGPGSYEQYF.

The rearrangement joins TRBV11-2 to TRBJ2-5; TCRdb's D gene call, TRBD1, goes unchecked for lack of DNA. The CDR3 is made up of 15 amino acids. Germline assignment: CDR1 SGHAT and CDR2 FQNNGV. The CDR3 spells CASSLGGGGQETQYF. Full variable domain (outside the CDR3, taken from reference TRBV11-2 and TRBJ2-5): EAGVAQSPRYKIIEKRQSVAFWCNPISGHATLYWYQQILGQGPKLLIQFQNNGVVDDSQLPKDRFSAERLKGVDSTLKIQPAKLEDSAVYLCASSLGGGGQETQYFGPGTRLLVL.

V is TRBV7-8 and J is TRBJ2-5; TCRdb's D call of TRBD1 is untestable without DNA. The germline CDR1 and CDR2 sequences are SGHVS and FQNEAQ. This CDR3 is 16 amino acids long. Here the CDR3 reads CASSLVRTRGRETQYF.

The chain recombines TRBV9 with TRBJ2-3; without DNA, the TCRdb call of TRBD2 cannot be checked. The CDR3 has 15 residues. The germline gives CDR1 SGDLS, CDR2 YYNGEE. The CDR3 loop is CASRKLAGGADTQYF.

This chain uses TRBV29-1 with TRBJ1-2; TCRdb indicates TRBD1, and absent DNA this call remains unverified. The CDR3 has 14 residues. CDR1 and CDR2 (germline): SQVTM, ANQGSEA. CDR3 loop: CSVVPQGANYGYTF.

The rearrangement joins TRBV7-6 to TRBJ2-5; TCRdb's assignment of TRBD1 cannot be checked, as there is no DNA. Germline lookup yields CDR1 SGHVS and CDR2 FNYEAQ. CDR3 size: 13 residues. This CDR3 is CASSLLDTETQYF.

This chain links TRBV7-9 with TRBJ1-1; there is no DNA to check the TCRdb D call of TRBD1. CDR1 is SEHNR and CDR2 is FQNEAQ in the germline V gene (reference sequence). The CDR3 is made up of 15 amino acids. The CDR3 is CASSSTGTVNTEAFF.

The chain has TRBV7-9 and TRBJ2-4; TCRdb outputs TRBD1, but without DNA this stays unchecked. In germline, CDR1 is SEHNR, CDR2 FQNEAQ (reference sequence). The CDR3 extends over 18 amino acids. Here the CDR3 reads CASSLADRHLGAKNIQYF.

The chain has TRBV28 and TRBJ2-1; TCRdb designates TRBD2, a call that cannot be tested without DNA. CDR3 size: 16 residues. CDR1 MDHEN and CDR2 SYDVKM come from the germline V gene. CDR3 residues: CASSSPGLGFGDEQFF.

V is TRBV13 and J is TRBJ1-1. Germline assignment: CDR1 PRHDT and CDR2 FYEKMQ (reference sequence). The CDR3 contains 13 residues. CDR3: CASSLQMNTEAFF. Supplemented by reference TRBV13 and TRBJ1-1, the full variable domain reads AAGVIQSPRHLIKEKRETATLKCYPIPRHDTVYWYQQGPGQDPQFLISFYEKMQSDKGSIPDRFSAQQFSDYHSELNMSSLELGDSALYFCASSLQMNTEAFFGQGTRLTVV.

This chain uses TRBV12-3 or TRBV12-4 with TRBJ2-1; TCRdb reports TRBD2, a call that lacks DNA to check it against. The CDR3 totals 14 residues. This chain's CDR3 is CASSGLAGRNEQFF.

The CDR3 sequence is CASIRENTEAFF. V gene TRBV7-9 combines with J gene TRBJ1-1. The CDR3 is 12 amino acids. In germline, CDR1 is SEHNR, CDR2 FQNEAQ (reference sequence).

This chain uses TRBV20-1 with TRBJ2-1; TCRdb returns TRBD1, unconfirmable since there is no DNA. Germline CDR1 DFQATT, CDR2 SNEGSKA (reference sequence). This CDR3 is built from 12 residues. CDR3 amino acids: CSAKGAGPEQFF.

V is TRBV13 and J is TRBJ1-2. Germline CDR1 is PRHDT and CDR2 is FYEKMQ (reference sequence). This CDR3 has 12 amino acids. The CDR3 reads CASSLQGQGYTF.

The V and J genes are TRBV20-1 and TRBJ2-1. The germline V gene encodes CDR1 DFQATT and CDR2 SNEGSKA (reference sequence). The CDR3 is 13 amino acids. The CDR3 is CSASQSSYNEQFF.